These T cell receptor beta chains were read from a single sample in a study of blood T cell repertoires in COVID-19. Only in-frame clones appear in the TCRdb table, and some are missing; sequencing was by immunoSEQ multiplex PCR. The sample consists of some 130,000 clones, 83% of them appearing once. Sequencing was done on a sample of PBMCs or T cells enriched from blood (not recorded which). These receptors all come from a man under 40 who had recovered from COVID-19. Both conserved end residues are part of each CDR3. Fields, in order: J gene, CDR3 length, clone size, D gene, V gene, CDR3 DNA, CDR3 protein. The D gene is left open where the match is weak. Size is omitted from some rows. Given values are once, few, many or a class for expanded clones.

j_call: TRBJ1-1; cdr3_length: 11; clone_size: NA; d_call: NA; v_call: TRBV20-1; cdr3_nt: TGCAGTATTACACCGAACACTGAAGCTTTCTTT; cdr3_aa: CSITPNTEAFF
j_call: TRBJ1-5; cdr3_length: 16; clone_size: NA; d_call: NA; v_call: TRBV5-1; cdr3_nt: TGCGCCAGCAGCTTGGGCCCGGACACAAGCAATCAGCCCCAGCATTTT; cdr3_aa: CASSLGPDTSNQPQHF
j_call: TRBJ2-2; cdr3_length: 13; clone_size: NA; d_call: NA; v_call: TRBV7-3; cdr3_nt: TGTGCCAGCAGTTCAGCGAACACCGGGGAGCTGTTTTTT; cdr3_aa: CASSSANTGELFF
j_call: TRBJ2-7; cdr3_length: 18; clone_size: NA; d_call: TRBD2; v_call: TRBV13; cdr3_nt: TGTGCCAGCAGCATAACCCCGGGACTAGCGGAACTCCTGGACGAGCAGTACTTC; cdr3_aa: CASSITPGLAELLDEQYF
j_call: TRBJ1-5; cdr3_length: 16; clone_size: NA; d_call: NA; v_call: TRBV21-1; cdr3_nt: TGTGCCAGCAGCAAAATCGGGACAGATAGCAATCAGCCCCAGCATTTT; cdr3_aa: CASSKIGTDSNQPQHF
j_call: TRBJ2-2; cdr3_length: 17; clone_size: NA; d_call: NA; v_call: TRBV7-8; cdr3_nt: TGTGCCAGCAGCTTTGTCACGGGGGGCGGCCTTACCGGGGAGCTGTTTTTT; cdr3_aa: CASSFVTGGGLTGELFF
j_call: TRBJ1-4; cdr3_length: 16; clone_size: NA; d_call: NA; v_call: TRBV11-2; cdr3_nt: TGTGCCAGCAGCTCCCACCCCGGAGGTTCTAATGAAAAACTGTTTTTT; cdr3_aa: CASSSHPGGSNEKLFF
j_call: TRBJ1-3; cdr3_length: 14; clone_size: NA; d_call: NA; v_call: TRBV9; cdr3_nt: TGTGCCAGCAGCGTAGTTGAGGGGGTCAACACCATATATTTT; cdr3_aa: CASSVVEGVNTIYF
j_call: TRBJ1-2; cdr3_length: 13; clone_size: NA; d_call: NA; v_call: TRBV4-1; cdr3_nt: TGCGCCAGCAGCCTAGCGGGGGCGGGAGGCTACACCTTC; cdr3_aa: CASSLAGAGGYTF
j_call: TRBJ1-4; cdr3_length: 18; clone_size: NA; d_call: NA; v_call: TRBV7-8; cdr3_nt: TGTGCCAGCAGCTTAGATCGGCAGGCTCAGGCTCGTAATGAAAAACTGTTTTTT; cdr3_aa: CASSLDRQAQARNEKLFF
j_call: TRBJ1-1; cdr3_length: 16; clone_size: NA; d_call: TRBD1; v_call: TRBV10-1; cdr3_nt: TGCGCCAGCAGTGAGGGCTACAGGGGGCGAAGTACTGAAGCTTTCTTT; cdr3_aa: CASSEGYRGRSTEAFF
j_call: TRBJ1-5; cdr3_length: 17; clone_size: NA; d_call: TRBD1; v_call: TRBV5-1; cdr3_nt: TGCGCCAGCAGCACTACCCCGGGACAGGCTTCCAATCAGCCCCAGCATTTT; cdr3_aa: CASSTTPGQASNQPQHF
j_call: TRBJ1-1; cdr3_length: 17; clone_size: NA; d_call: TRBD1; v_call: TRBV7-9; cdr3_nt: TGTGCCAGCAGCTTAAGCGGGGGGACAGTCGCCCGCACTGAAGCTTTCTTT; cdr3_aa: CASSLSGGTVARTEAFF
j_call: TRBJ2-3; cdr3_length: 16; clone_size: NA; d_call: TRBD2; v_call: TRBV5-4; cdr3_nt: TGTGCCAGCAGCTTTAAGAGACTAGCGAGCACAGATACGCAGTATTTT; cdr3_aa: CASSFKRLASTDTQYF
j_call: TRBJ2-1; cdr3_length: 17; clone_size: few; d_call: NA; v_call: TRBV7-3; cdr3_nt: TGTGCCAGCAGCCCCCGGGACTGGGCCCTATCCTACAATGAGCAGTTCTTC; cdr3_aa: CASSPRDWALSYNEQFF
j_call: TRBJ1-5; cdr3_length: 15; clone_size: NA; d_call: TRBD1; v_call: TRBV5-4; cdr3_nt: TGTGCCAGCAGCAAAGGGACAGGGGACAATCAGCCCCAGCATTTT; cdr3_aa: CASSKGTGDNQPQHF
j_call: TRBJ2-3; cdr3_length: 13; clone_size: NA; d_call: NA; v_call: TRBV5-4; cdr3_nt: TGTGCCAGCAGCTGGGTAGCGATAGATACGCAGTATTTT; cdr3_aa: CASSWVAIDTQYF
j_call: TRBJ2-1; cdr3_length: 17; clone_size: NA; d_call: NA; v_call: TRBV7-8; cdr3_nt: TGTGCCAGCAGCTTAGACGGCATCCCTAGCGTCGCCAATGAGCAGTTCTTC; cdr3_aa: CASSLDGIPSVANEQFF
j_call: TRBJ1-5; cdr3_length: 17; clone_size: NA; d_call: NA; v_call: TRBV28; cdr3_nt: TGTGCCAGCAGTTTATATTTTGGGGGCAGGAGCAATCAGCCCCAGCATTTT; cdr3_aa: CASSLYFGGRSNQPQHF
j_call: TRBJ1-3; cdr3_length: 15; clone_size: NA; d_call: NA; v_call: TRBV18; cdr3_nt: TGTGCCAGCTCACCACAAGGGGTTACTGGAAACACCATATATTTT; cdr3_aa: CASSPQGVTGNTIYF
j_call: TRBJ2-1; cdr3_length: 16; clone_size: NA; d_call: TRBD2; v_call: TRBV27; cdr3_nt: TGTGCCAGCAGTTTACAACTAGCGGGGGGTTACAATGAGCAGTTCTTC; cdr3_aa: CASSLQLAGGYNEQFF
j_call: TRBJ1-1; cdr3_length: 18; clone_size: NA; d_call: TRBD1; v_call: TRBV2; cdr3_nt: TGTGCCAGCAGTGAATTCGGTCGGCGGACTCCCAGGGGGACTGAAGCTTTCTTT; cdr3_aa: CASSEFGRRTPRGTEAFF
j_call: TRBJ2-3; cdr3_length: 14; clone_size: NA; d_call: TRBD1; v_call: TRBV6-4; cdr3_nt: TGTGCCAGCAGTGACGGACAGGGGGCAGATACGCAGTATTTT; cdr3_aa: CASSDGQGADTQYF
j_call: TRBJ2-5; cdr3_length: 15; clone_size: NA; d_call: NA; v_call: TRBV30; cdr3_nt: TGTGCCTGGGCCCGACAGGGCGGGGAACAAGAGACCCAGTACTTC; cdr3_aa: CAWARQGGEQETQYF
j_call: TRBJ1-1; cdr3_length: 15; clone_size: NA; d_call: TRBD1; v_call: TRBV5-1; cdr3_nt: TGCGCCAGCAGGCCCGGGACAGGGGGTTACACTGAAGCTTTCTTT; cdr3_aa: CASRPGTGGYTEAFF
j_call: TRBJ1-1; cdr3_length: 14; clone_size: NA; d_call: TRBD1; v_call: TRBV19; cdr3_nt: TGTGCCAGTAACGCCCCTCAGGGGGCAGGTGAAGCTTTCTTT; cdr3_aa: CASNAPQGAGEAFF
j_call: TRBJ2-2; cdr3_length: 18; clone_size: once; d_call: TRBD2; v_call: TRBV15; cdr3_nt: TGTGCCACCAGCAGGACCCTAGGACTAGCGGGAAACACCGGGGAGCTGTTTTTT; cdr3_aa: CATSRTLGLAGNTGELFF
j_call: TRBJ2-2; cdr3_length: 18; clone_size: NA; d_call: TRBD2; v_call: TRBV7-9; cdr3_nt: TGTGCCAGCAGCTTAGAAGAGGGACTAGCAGCCACCACCGGGGAGCTGTTTTTT; cdr3_aa: CASSLEEGLAATTGELFF
j_call: TRBJ1-3; cdr3_length: 13; clone_size: NA; d_call: NA; v_call: TRBV4-1; cdr3_nt: TGCGCCAGCAGCCTATTTGAGGGAAACACCATATATTTT; cdr3_aa: CASSLFEGNTIYF
j_call: TRBJ2-3; cdr3_length: 14; clone_size: NA; d_call: NA; v_call: TRBV18; cdr3_nt: TGTGCCAGCTCACCACGACAGGACACAGATACGCAGTATTTT; cdr3_aa: CASSPRQDTDTQYF
j_call: TRBJ2-5; cdr3_length: 13; clone_size: NA; d_call: NA; v_call: TRBV5-1; cdr3_nt: TGCGCCAGCAGCTTGTGGGGCGAAGAGACCCAGTACTTC; cdr3_aa: CASSLWGEETQYF
j_call: TRBJ1-2; cdr3_length: 14; clone_size: NA; d_call: NA; v_call: TRBV30; cdr3_nt: TGTGCCTGGACCATTAGGGAGGGACCCTATGGCTACACCTTC; cdr3_aa: CAWTIREGPYGYTF
j_call: TRBJ2-1; cdr3_length: 16; clone_size: NA; d_call: TRBD1; v_call: TRBV7-2; cdr3_nt: TGTGCCAGCAGCCCGGACGGGACAGCCGGTATCCTTGGGCAGTTCTTC; cdr3_aa: CASSPDGTAGILGQFF
j_call: TRBJ2-1; cdr3_length: 15; clone_size: NA; d_call: NA; v_call: TRBV6-5; cdr3_nt: TGTGCCAGCGGCCGCGGGCGGTCTACCTACAATGAGCAGTTCTTC; cdr3_aa: CASGRGRSTYNEQFF
j_call: TRBJ1-4; cdr3_length: 15; clone_size: NA; d_call: NA; v_call: TRBV5-6; cdr3_nt: TGTGCCAGCAGCCGTAGGGACAATGGAGGTGAAAAACTGTTTTTT; cdr3_aa: CASSRRDNGGEKLFF
j_call: TRBJ2-7; cdr3_length: 13; clone_size: NA; d_call: NA; v_call: TRBV6-5; cdr3_nt: TGTGCCAGCAGTCCGGGAAGAGACTACGAGCAGTACTTC; cdr3_aa: CASSPGRDYEQYF
j_call: TRBJ2-5; cdr3_length: 18; clone_size: NA; d_call: TRBD2; v_call: TRBV27; cdr3_nt: TGTGCCAGCAGTTCCGCCGGGACTAGCGGGGGGGGCTTGGAGACCCAGTACTTC; cdr3_aa: CASSSAGTSGGGLETQYF
j_call: TRBJ2-2; cdr3_length: 14; clone_size: NA; d_call: NA; v_call: TRBV7-9; cdr3_nt: TGTGCCAGCAGCTTTGGGGGCCGAACCGGGGAGCTGTTTTTT; cdr3_aa: CASSFGGRTGELFF
j_call: TRBJ2-5; cdr3_length: 13; clone_size: NA; d_call: TRBD2; v_call: TRBV12-3/TRBV12-4; cdr3_nt: TGTGCCAGCGCGGGGGGCCCTATGGAGACCCAGTACTTC; cdr3_aa: CASAGGPMETQYF
j_call: TRBJ1-5; cdr3_length: 16; clone_size: NA; d_call: NA; v_call: TRBV19; cdr3_nt: TGTGCCAGTGGGGCCCTGGGTGATTTGGGCAATCAGCCCCAGCATTTT; cdr3_aa: CASGALGDLGNQPQHF
j_call: TRBJ1-2; cdr3_length: 15; clone_size: once; d_call: TRBD1; v_call: TRBV6-5; cdr3_nt: TGTGCCAGCAGTACCCCGGACAGGGGGTTTTATGGCTACACCTTC; cdr3_aa: CASSTPDRGFYGYTF
j_call: TRBJ1-4; cdr3_length: 12; clone_size: once; d_call: NA; v_call: TRBV10-3; cdr3_nt: TGTGCCATCGGCGGAGGTAATGAAAAACTGTTTTTT; cdr3_aa: CAIGGGNEKLFF
j_call: TRBJ2-4; cdr3_length: 19; clone_size: NA; d_call: NA; v_call: TRBV19; cdr3_nt: TGTGCCAGTAGCGCCGGACAGGGCATAGGGACTATAGCCAAAAACATTCAGTACTTC; cdr3_aa: CASSAGQGIGTIAKNIQYF
j_call: TRBJ1-3; cdr3_length: 16; clone_size: NA; d_call: TRBD1; v_call: TRBV23-1; cdr3_nt: TGCGCCCAGACAGGGCCAACTCTTCTAGGGGGAAACACCATATATTTT; cdr3_aa: CAQTGPTLLGGNTIYF
j_call: TRBJ1-2; cdr3_length: 16; clone_size: NA; d_call: TRBD1; v_call: TRBV6-5; cdr3_nt: TGTGCCAGCAGTTACCAGGGGACAGGGGGCGGGTATGGCTACACCTTC; cdr3_aa: CASSYQGTGGGYGYTF